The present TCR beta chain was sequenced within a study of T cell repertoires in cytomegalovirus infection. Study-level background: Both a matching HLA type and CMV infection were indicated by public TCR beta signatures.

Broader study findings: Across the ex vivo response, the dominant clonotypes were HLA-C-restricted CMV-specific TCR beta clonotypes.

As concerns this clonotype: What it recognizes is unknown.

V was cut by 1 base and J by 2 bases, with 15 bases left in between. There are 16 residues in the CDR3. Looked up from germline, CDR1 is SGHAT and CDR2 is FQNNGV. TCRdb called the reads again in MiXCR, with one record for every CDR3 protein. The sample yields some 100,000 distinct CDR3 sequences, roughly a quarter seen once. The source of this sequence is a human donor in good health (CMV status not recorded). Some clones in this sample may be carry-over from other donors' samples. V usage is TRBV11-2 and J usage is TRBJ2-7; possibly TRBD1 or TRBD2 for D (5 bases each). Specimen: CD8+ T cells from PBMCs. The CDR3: CASSLVPGRGPYEQYF. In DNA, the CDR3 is TGTGCCAGCAGCTTAGTTCCGGGGCGAGGTCCCTACGAGCAGTACTTC.